The 20 T cell receptor beta chains presented below share a single source sample, sequenced in a study of cytomegalovirus exposure and HLA in healthy donors. Both 60 Vbeta primers and 13 Jbeta primers went into the PCR. Data came from immunoSEQ multiplex PCR; TCRdb stores just in-frame clones and leaves some out. The sample includes 95,000 to 150,000 clones, approximately 8.6% of them seen just once. Sequencing used PBMCs. The receptor set was obtained from a woman in her thirties or forties in good health and CMV-seropositive.

V and J are TRBV7-8 and TRBJ1-5, with 10 bases fitting TRBD1. J lost 2 bases, V lost 6 bases, and 7 bases had no gene match. The V gene's germline CDR1 is SGHVS and CDR2 FQNEAQ. This CDR3 spans 16 amino acids. The CDR3, as DNA: TGTGCCAGCAGACCCCTGGGGACAGGGGGCAATCAGCCCCAGCATTTT. This gives the protein CASRPLGTGGNQPQHF.

The CDR3 protein is CASSLAGARGVGGNQPQHF. As DNA, the CDR3 is TGTGCCAGCAGCTTAGCTGGCGCCAGGGGGGTAGGGGGCAATCAGCCCCAGCATTTT. V is TRBV7-9 and J is TRBJ1-5; the match to TRBD1 covers 7 bases. V was clipped by 0 bases and J by 2 bases; unmatched bases: 13. Looked up from germline, CDR1 is SEHNR and CDR2 is FQNEAQ (reference sequence). This CDR3 has 19 residues.

This clone was observed a handful of times. This chain joins TRBV5-8 and TRBJ2-1; D unclear. Trimming took 2 bases from V and 1 from J, leaving 10 bases between them. The CDR3 loop spans 15 amino acids. Germline lookup yields CDR1 SGHTS and CDR2 YDEGEE. CDR3 coding DNA: TGTGCCAGCAGCTTCAGGTTGGGTTCCTACAATGAGCAGTTCTTC. It is translated as CASSFRLGSYNEQFF.

The V call is TRBV6-5, the J call TRBJ1-2; no definite D call. Per germline, CDR1 MNHEY and CDR2 SVGAGI. The CDR3 has 12 amino acids. V dropped 2 bases and J dropped 7 bases, with 8 bases sitting between them. In DNA, the CDR3 is TGTGCCAGCAGTTACCCTGAGGGTGGCTACACCTTC. Its translation is CASSYPEGGYTF.

This clone was observed a few times. The chain employs TRBV7-3 and TRBJ2-5, with 10 bases aligning to TRBD1. This CDR3 contains 16 residues. The V gene's germline CDR1 is SGHTA and CDR2 FQGTGA. After removal of 5 bases from V and 6 bases from J, the junction contained 12 bases not matched to a gene. CDR3 nucleotide sequence: TGTGCCAGCAGCAAATCCCACGGACAGGGGGTTCAGACCCAGTACTTC. The encoded protein is CASSKSHGQGVQTQYF.

The CDR3 nucleotides are TGCGCCAGCAGCGTGGAGGGACAGGGGGCGCGTGGTGGCTACACCTTC. Its protein is CASSVEGQGARGGYTF. This sequence joins TRBV5-1 and TRBJ1-2, with 12 bases identical to TRBD1. Germline CDR1 SGHRS, CDR2 YFSETQ. V shed 4 bases and J 7 bases; nucleotides not matched to a gene: 11. The CDR3 extends over 16 amino acids.

The count of this clone is one. CDR3 loop: CASSWTAGSNTGELFF. Written as DNA, the CDR3 is TGTGCCAGCAGCTGGACAGCCGGATCGAACACCGGGGAGCTGTTTTTT. The V call is TRBV5-4, the J call TRBJ2-2; the D gene is possibly TRBD1 (6 bases). Trimming cost V 3 bases and J 0 bases, with 12 bases left between them. The CDR3 has 16 amino acids. The germline gives CDR1 SGHNT, CDR2 YYREEE (reference sequence).

The rearrangement uses TRBV4-2 and TRBJ2-7; D is ambiguous. Deletions cut 0 bases from V and 0 bases from J, with 6 bases between. Germline-derived CDR1 and CDR2 are LGHNA and YNFKEQ. This CDR3 comprises 14 residues. CDR3 sequence: CASSQEVSSYEQYF. Written as DNA, the CDR3 is TGTGCCAGCAGCCAAGAGGTTAGCTCCTACGAGCAGTACTTC.

The CDR3 loop reads CASSIAGGQETQYF. The CDR3 bases are TGCGCCAGCAGTATAGCGGGGGGGCAAGAGACCCAGTACTTC. The V call is TRBV5-1, the J call TRBJ2-5, with 11 bases fitting TRBD2. The CDR3 sequence is 14 residues long. Germline CDR1 is SGHRS and CDR2 is YFSETQ. Losses at the gene ends were 5 bases for V and 2 bases for J; bases not matched to a gene: 2.

There are a few counts of this clone. The J gene is TRBJ2-1, the V gene TRBV2; D might be TRBD2 (6 bases). Germline V lookup: CDR1 SNHLY, CDR2 FYNNEI. CDR3 size: 14 residues. V was shortened by 4 bases and J by 2 bases, with 9 bases between the two germline ends. The CDR3 reads CASSGGGTYNEQFF. CDR3 bases: TGTGCCAGCAGTGGTGGGGGGACCTACAATGAGCAGTTCTTC.

The rearrangement links TRBV10-1 to TRBJ2-1; TRBD1 matches 7 bases. Trimming took 5 bases from V and 0 from J; bases not matched to a gene: 10. The germline V gene encodes CDR1 WNHNN and CDR2 SYGVQD (reference sequence). The CDR3 extends over 17 amino acids. This CDR3 is CASSNRGRTSSYNEQFF. CDR3 bases: TGCGCCAGCAGTAACAGGGGTCGAACTAGCTCCTACAATGAGCAGTTCTTC.

In its sample, this clone was seen a few times. The chain combines TRBV27 with TRBJ1-5, with TRBD1 matching 10 bases. The germline V gene has CDR1 MNHEY and CDR2 SMNVEV (reference sequence). There are 19 residues in the CDR3. With V trimmed by 5 bases and J by 0 bases, 13 bases remained unmatched. The CDR3 coding sequence is TGTGCCAGCAGTACCCGACAGGGGGCGAGTCAGTATAGCAATCAGCCCCAGCATTTT. This sequence encodes CASSTRQGASQYSNQPQHF.

This sequence joins TRBV6-1 and TRBJ2-7; D may be TRBD1 (6 bases). Germline values: CDR1 MNHNS, CDR2 SASEGT. CDR3 length: 12 residues. The V and J ends lost 7 bases and 6 bases respectively, with 13 bases between them. CDR3 coding DNA: TGTGCCAGCACTCTACAGGGACGCGAGCAGTACTTC. Translation: CASTLQGREQYF.

The sample holds a few counts of this clone. The genes are TRBV5-1 and TRBJ1-5; D is unresolved. Trimming took off 1 base at V and 4 bases at J, with 9 bases between the two ends. The CDR3 loop spans 14 amino acids. CDR1 is SGHRS, CDR2 YFSETQ, per germline. The CDR3 coding sequence is TGCGCCAGCAGCTTGCTGGGAGGGAATCAGCCCCAGCATTTT. This sequence encodes CASSLLGGNQPQHF.

The V gene is TRBV27, the J gene TRBJ2-7; 7 positions match TRBD1. The CDR3 is made up of 17 amino acids. Trimming took 3 bases from V and 4 from J; bases not matched to a gene: 15. Per germline, CDR1 MNHEY and CDR2 SMNVEV (reference sequence). CDR3 sequence reads: CASSFRRDRVQFYEQYF. For the CDR3, the DNA is TGTGCCAGCAGTTTTCGCCGCGACAGGGTACAATTTTACGAGCAGTACTTC.

The table lists this clone with a few counts. V and J are TRBV5-1 and TRBJ1-2; 8 nucleotides line up with TRBD1. Germline V lookup: CDR1 SGHRS, CDR2 YFSETQ. Trimming took 3 bases from V and 6 from J; bases not matched to a gene: 13. The CDR3 extends over 16 amino acids. As DNA, the CDR3 is TGCGCCAGCAGCTCCCCCTCCAGGACAGGGAAGGATGGCTACACCTTC. This encodes CASSSPSRTGKDGYTF.

Only a few counts were recorded for this clone. Germline and junction disagree at one end, which may indicate a read error. The J gene is TRBJ2-7, the V gene TRBV6-5; perhaps TRBD2 as D (7 bases). In germline, CDR1 is MNHEY, CDR2 SVGAGI. This CDR3 is built from 14 residues. In DNA form, the CDR3 reads TGTGGCAGCGGGGCAGGGGACGCTGGTTACGAGCAGTACTTC. Its protein is CGSGAGDAGYEQYF.

The V gene is TRBV9, the J gene TRBJ1-3; TRBD1 is a possible D gene (5 bases). Germline assignment: CDR1 SGDLS and CDR2 YYNGEE. Trimming took 0 bases from V and 7 from J, leaving 5 bases between them. The CDR3 totals 12 residues. CDR3 DNA sequence: TGTGCCAGCAGCGTAGAGGGGAACACCATATATTTT. Its translation: CASSVEGNTIYF.

This clone was seen only a few times. The sample contains more than one DNA sequence encoding this CDR3. This rearrangement joins TRBV30 to TRBJ2-7; tentatively, D is TRBD2 (5 bases). The ends were cut back, 0 bases at V and 7 bases at J, with 7 bases in the middle. CDR1 is GTSNPN and CDR2 is SVGIG in the germline V gene (reference sequence). The CDR3 totals 11 residues. The chain's CDR3 is CAWSVRREQYF. The CDR3 DNA follows: TGTGCCTGGAGTGTACGGAGGGAGCAGTACTTC.

This chain connects TRBV27 to TRBJ2-3; TRBD2 matches at 7 bases. The CDR3 has 13 residues. V was clipped by 2 bases and J by 4 bases; unmatched bases: 0. Germline assignment: CDR1 MNHEY and CDR2 SMNVEV (reference sequence). The CDR3, as DNA: TGTGCCAGCAGTTTAGCGGGGGCAGATACGCAGTATTTT. Protein: CASSLAGADTQYF.